The clone carrying this TCR beta chain was counted ten times or more. The antigen is not known. This sample was included in a study of blood T cells in healthy people across ages. Study background: Using template switching, researchers captured about one barcoded beta molecule for each two T cells. Study-wide results and limits: TCR beta diversity per million T cells fell roughly linearly with age. The study lacked donor CMV status, which possibly confounded expanded clonotype changes.

The authors isolated at least 6.5 million PBMCs per sample. PCR was performed a second time for about 7 to 11 cycles using a sample-barcoded 5' primer and a J-beta primer mix. TCRdb processed the 5' RACE reads anew with MiXCR; each CDR3 protein has one entry. The data show fewer than 2,000,000 distinct CDR3 sequences, 35% to 50% seen once. Germline V CDR1 and CDR2: SGHRS, YFSETQ. V lost 2 bases, J lost 2 bases, and 4 bases stayed unmatched. The CDR3 is made up of 16 amino acids. Sequenced input: blood. The chain couples TRBV5-1 to TRBJ2-3; the match to TRBD2 covers 11 bases. The TCR was taken from a human donor in good health. The CDR3 here is CASSLSTSGVTDTQYF. CDR3 bases: TGCGCCAGCAGCTTATCGACTAGCGGGGTCACAGATACGCAGTATTTT.